This T cell receptor (beta chain) was sequenced for a study of OX40 agonist ivuxolimab in advanced cancers. CDR3 length: 18 residues. Trimming at V came to 5 bases and at J to 7 bases, leaving 17 bases not matched to a gene. Germline V gene data show CDR1 as MNHEY and CDR2 as SMNVEV (reference sequence). Here immunoSEQ multiplex PCR was the method, and the copy in TCRdb shows in-frame clones only, minus some. The sample includes tens of thousands of clones, about 80% of them seen just once. The source of this sequence is an adult with an advanced solid tumor such as melanoma, head and neck, liver or kidney cancer. The chain joins TRBV27 to TRBJ2-5; TRBD2 agrees at 12 bases. The starting material was CD4+ or CD8+ T cells sorted from blood, obtained in a trial of the OX40 agonist ivuxolimab. CDR3 DNA: TGTGCCAGCAGTACCTCGTCCCCCCTAGCGGGGGGGCCGGGGACCCAGTACTTC. Residues: CASSTSSPLAGGPGTQYF.